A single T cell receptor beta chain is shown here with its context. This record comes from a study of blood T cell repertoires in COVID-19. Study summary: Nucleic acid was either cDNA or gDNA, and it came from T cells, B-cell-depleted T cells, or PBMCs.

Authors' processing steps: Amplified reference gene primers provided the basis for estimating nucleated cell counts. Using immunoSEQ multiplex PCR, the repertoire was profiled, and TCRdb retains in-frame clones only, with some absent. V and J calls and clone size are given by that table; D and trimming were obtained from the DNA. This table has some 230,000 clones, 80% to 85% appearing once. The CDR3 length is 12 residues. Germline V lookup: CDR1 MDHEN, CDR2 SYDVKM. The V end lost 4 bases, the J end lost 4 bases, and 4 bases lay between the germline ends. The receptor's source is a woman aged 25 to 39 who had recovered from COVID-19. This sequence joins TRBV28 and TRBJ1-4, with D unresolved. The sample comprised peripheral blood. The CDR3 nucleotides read TGTGCCAGCAGTTGGAGTAATGAAAAACTGTTTTTT. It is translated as CASSWSNEKLFF.